Listed below are T cell receptor beta chains from one sample, sequenced in a study of cytomegalovirus exposure and HLA in healthy donors. The assay was immunoSEQ multiplex PCR, and TCRdb's table has in-frame clones only and misses some. Of over 90,000 clones listed, roughly 79% are singletons. Sample: PBMCs. The source is a female donor in good health and CMV-seropositive. CDR3s include the opening cysteine and the closing phenylalanine or tryptophan. A D gene is named only where the DNA matches it firmly. Clone size is not always given. Where it is, it says once, few, many or a class for expanded clones.

cdr3_aa: CASSASSGNTIYF; cdr3_nt: TGTGCTAGCAGCGCTAGCTCTGGAAACACCATATATTTT; j_call: TRBJ1-3; clone_size: .; v_call: TRBV7-7; d_call: .
cdr3_aa: CASSQRRESSSRTEAFF; cdr3_nt: TGCGCCAGCAGCCAACGTCGAGAGAGCTCTTCCCGCACTGAAGCTTTCTTT; j_call: TRBJ1-1; clone_size: .; v_call: TRBV4-3; d_call: .
cdr3_aa: CASGRGLAGGPGETQYF; cdr3_nt: TGCGCCAGCGGCCGGGGACTAGCGGGAGGGCCGGGGGAGACCCAGTACTTC; j_call: TRBJ2-5; clone_size: .; v_call: TRBV5-1; d_call: TRBD2
cdr3_aa: CAWTRGDNQPQHF; cdr3_nt: TGTGCCTGGACCCGGGGGGATAATCAGCCCCAGCATTTT; j_call: TRBJ1-5; clone_size: .; v_call: TRBV30; d_call: .
cdr3_aa: CASSFQGIGELFF; cdr3_nt: TGTGCCAGCAGCTTCCAGGGGATCGGGGAGCTGTTTTTT; j_call: TRBJ2-2; clone_size: .; v_call: TRBV5-4; d_call: .
cdr3_aa: CASSSGSRAPNEKLFF; cdr3_nt: TGTGCCAGCAGCTCCGGGAGTAGGGCACCTAATGAAAAACTGTTTTTT; j_call: TRBJ1-4; clone_size: .; v_call: TRBV5-4; d_call: .
cdr3_aa: CASSLGTGDTGELFF; cdr3_nt: TGTGCCAGCAGCTTAGGAACAGGGGATACCGGGGAGCTGTTTTTT; j_call: TRBJ2-2; clone_size: few; v_call: TRBV7-9; d_call: TRBD1
cdr3_aa: CASSFPDRAYEQYF; cdr3_nt: TGTGCCAGCAGTTTTCCTGACAGGGCCTACGAGCAGTACTTC; j_call: TRBJ2-7; clone_size: .; v_call: TRBV28; d_call: TRBD1
cdr3_aa: CAWMASGSKTQYF; cdr3_nt: TGTGCCTGGATGGCTAGCGGGAGTAAGACCCAGTACTTC; j_call: TRBJ2-5; clone_size: .; v_call: TRBV30; d_call: TRBD2
cdr3_aa: CASSLVGRGNTGELFF; cdr3_nt: TGTGCCAGCAGCTTGGTAGGGCGGGGGAACACCGGGGAGCTGTTTTTT; j_call: TRBJ2-2; clone_size: .; v_call: TRBV5-4; d_call: .
cdr3_aa: CASSLRTGSMELFF; cdr3_nt: TGTGCCAGCAGTTTGCGGACAGGGAGTATGGAACTGTTTTTT; j_call: TRBJ1-4; clone_size: .; v_call: TRBV28; d_call: TRBD1
cdr3_aa: CASSIAGDQSGYTF; cdr3_nt: TGTGCCAGTAGTATAGCAGGGGATCAAAGTGGCTACACCTTC; j_call: TRBJ1-2; clone_size: .; v_call: TRBV19; d_call: .
cdr3_aa: CASSENRGRTSYNSPLHF; cdr3_nt: TGTGCCAGCAGCGAAAACAGGGGGAGGACCTCCTATAATTCACCCCTCCACTTT; j_call: TRBJ1-6; clone_size: .; v_call: TRBV7-6; d_call: TRBD1
cdr3_aa: CASSRDISTDTQYF; cdr3_nt: TGCGCCAGCAGCCGGGACATAAGCACAGATACGCAGTATTTT; j_call: TRBJ2-3; clone_size: few; v_call: TRBV10-1; d_call: .
cdr3_aa: CASSPSGEELFF; cdr3_nt: TGTGCCAGCAGTCCCAGCGGCGAGGAGCTGTTTTTT; j_call: TRBJ2-2; clone_size: few; v_call: TRBV2; d_call: .
cdr3_aa: CASSTRAGGPYNEQFF; cdr3_nt: TGTGCCAGCAGTACCCGGGCGGGGGGTCCCTACAATGAGCAGTTCTTC; j_call: TRBJ2-1; clone_size: .; v_call: TRBV28; d_call: TRBD2
cdr3_aa: CASSPSGGFDQPQHF; cdr3_nt: TGTGCCAGCAGCCCCTCCGGGGGATTTGATCAGCCCCAGCATTTT; j_call: TRBJ1-5; clone_size: .; v_call: TRBV7-9; d_call: .
cdr3_aa: CASSEGGRRANVLTF; cdr3_nt: TGTGCCAGCAGCGAGGGGGGGAGGAGGGCCAACGTCCTGACTTTC; j_call: TRBJ2-6; clone_size: once; v_call: TRBV7-3; d_call: .
cdr3_aa: CASSERAGGPATEAFF; cdr3_nt: TGCGCCAGCAGTGAGCGGGCAGGGGGCCCCGCCACTGAAGCTTTCTTT; j_call: TRBJ1-1; clone_size: .; v_call: TRBV10-2; d_call: TRBD1
cdr3_aa: CASSPPGTGSYNF; cdr3_nt: TGTGCCAGCAGCCCCCCCGGGACAGGGAGTTACAACTTC; j_call: TRBJ2-7; clone_size: .; v_call: TRBV6-5; d_call: TRBD1
cdr3_aa: CASSQRSGYGYTF; cdr3_nt: TGCGCCAGCAGCCAAAGGTCGGGCTATGGCTACACCTTC; j_call: TRBJ1-2; clone_size: .; v_call: TRBV4-3; d_call: .
cdr3_aa: CASSLRGGFGYTF; cdr3_nt: TGTGCCAGCAGCTTACGGGGAGGGTTTGGCTACACCTTC; j_call: TRBJ1-2; clone_size: .; v_call: TRBV11-2; d_call: .
cdr3_aa: CASSLWDRGTYEQYF; cdr3_nt: TGTGCCAGCTCTCTCTGGGACAGGGGAACCTACGAGCAGTACTTC; j_call: TRBJ2-7; clone_size: .; v_call: TRBV18; d_call: TRBD1
cdr3_aa: CASSPVISTNEKLFF; cdr3_nt: TGTGCCAGCAGCCCGGTGATTTCAACTAATGAAAAACTGTTTTTT; j_call: TRBJ1-4; clone_size: .; v_call: TRBV11-2; d_call: .
cdr3_aa: CASSQDSSYSGANVLTF; cdr3_nt: TGCGCCAGCAGCCAAGATTCCTCGTACTCTGGGGCCAACGTCCTGACTTTC; j_call: TRBJ2-6; clone_size: many; v_call: TRBV4-3; d_call: .
cdr3_aa: CAIRTGTGGTYEQYF; cdr3_nt: TGTGCCATCAGAACCGGGACAGGGGGTACCTACGAGCAGTACTTC; j_call: TRBJ2-7; clone_size: .; v_call: TRBV10-3; d_call: TRBD1
cdr3_aa: CASSQDSVPYEQYF; cdr3_nt: TGCGCCAGCAGCCAAGATAGTGTCCCCTACGAGCAGTACTTC; j_call: TRBJ2-7; clone_size: .; v_call: TRBV4-1; d_call: .
cdr3_aa: CAIAGEGGYEQYF; cdr3_nt: TGTGCCATCGCAGGGGAGGGCGGCTACGAGCAGTACTTC; j_call: TRBJ2-7; clone_size: few; v_call: TRBV10-3; d_call: .
cdr3_aa: CASSLTGTSGTDTQYF; cdr3_nt: TGTGCCAGCAGTCTCACCGGGACTAGCGGGACAGATACGCAGTATTTT; j_call: TRBJ2-3; clone_size: .; v_call: TRBV5-4; d_call: TRBD2
cdr3_aa: CASSGRTGPNTQYF; cdr3_nt: TGTGCCAGCAGCGGGAGGACAGGGCCAAATACGCAGTATTTT; j_call: TRBJ2-3; clone_size: .; v_call: TRBV9; d_call: TRBD1
cdr3_aa: CASSQASGAGANVLTF; cdr3_nt: TGCGCCAGCAGCCAAGCCTCGGGGGCTGGGGCCAACGTCCTGACTTTC; j_call: TRBJ2-6; clone_size: many; v_call: TRBV4-3; d_call: .
cdr3_aa: CASRTGNTGELFF; cdr3_nt: TGTGCCAGCCGGACAGGGAACACCGGGGAGCTGTTTTTT; j_call: TRBJ2-2; clone_size: .; v_call: TRBV4-2; d_call: TRBD1
cdr3_aa: CASSQFLLAGGPHEQFF; cdr3_nt: TGCGCCAGCAGCCAATTCCTTCTAGCGGGAGGGCCACATGAGCAGTTCTTC; j_call: TRBJ2-1; clone_size: .; v_call: TRBV4-3; d_call: TRBD2
cdr3_aa: CASSLSGTYNEQFF; cdr3_nt: TGCGCCAGCAGCTTGTCTGGCACCTACAATGAGCAGTTCTTC; j_call: TRBJ2-1; clone_size: .; v_call: TRBV5-1; d_call: .
cdr3_aa: CASSFTNTEAFF; cdr3_nt: TGTGCCAGCTCCTTCACAAACACTGAAGCTTTCTTT; j_call: TRBJ1-1; clone_size: .; v_call: TRBV19; d_call: .
cdr3_aa: CASSRTETYNEQFF; cdr3_nt: TGTGCCAGCAGCCGGACTGAGACCTACAATGAGCAGTTCTTC; j_call: TRBJ2-1; clone_size: .; v_call: TRBV7-6; d_call: .
cdr3_aa: CASSLDTRDTEAFF; cdr3_nt: TGTGCCAGCAGCTTAGATACCAGGGACACTGAAGCTTTCTTT; j_call: TRBJ1-1; clone_size: .; v_call: TRBV7-6; d_call: .
cdr3_aa: CAWSGTVYGYTF; cdr3_nt: TGTGCCTGGAGTGGGACAGTCTATGGCTACACCTTC; j_call: TRBJ1-2; clone_size: .; v_call: TRBV30; d_call: .
cdr3_aa: CASSLAGLGRTDGYTF; cdr3_nt: TGTGCCAGCAGCTTAGCTGGGCTCGGCCGTACGGATGGCTACACCTTC; j_call: TRBJ1-2; clone_size: .; v_call: TRBV7-2; d_call: .
cdr3_aa: CASRLHGGSFYGDTQYF; cdr3_nt: TGTGCAAGTCGCCTCCATGGGGGCAGTTTTTATGGGGATACGCAGTATTTT; j_call: TRBJ2-3; clone_size: .; v_call: TRBV12-2; d_call: .
cdr3_aa: CASRNKGQFNSPLHF; cdr3_nt: TGTGCCAGCAGAAATAAGGGACAGTTCAATTCACCCCTCCACTTT; j_call: TRBJ1-6; clone_size: .; v_call: TRBV5-4; d_call: TRBD1
cdr3_aa: CASSLGRRSGTDTQYF; cdr3_nt: TGTGCCAGCAGCTTAGGAAGGCGGTCCGGCACAGATACGCAGTATTTT; j_call: TRBJ2-3; clone_size: few; v_call: TRBV7-9; d_call: .
cdr3_aa: CAWSRPDRDNQPQHF; cdr3_nt: TGTGCCTGGAGTCGCCCTGACAGGGATAATCAGCCCCAGCATTTT; j_call: TRBJ1-5; clone_size: .; v_call: TRBV30; d_call: TRBD1
cdr3_aa: CASSDGLDYNEQFF; cdr3_nt: TGTGCCAGCAGTGACGGACTAGACTACAATGAGCAGTTCTTC; j_call: TRBJ2-1; clone_size: .; v_call: TRBV6-4; d_call: TRBD2
cdr3_aa: CASSDNYIQYF; cdr3_nt: TGTGCCAGCAGCGACAACTACATTCAGTACTTC; j_call: TRBJ2-4; clone_size: .; v_call: TRBV7-2; d_call: .
cdr3_aa: CASSEWTGTTGELFF; cdr3_nt: TGTGCCAGCAGCGAATGGACAGGGACCACCGGGGAGCTGTTTTTT; j_call: TRBJ2-2; clone_size: .; v_call: TRBV5-4; d_call: TRBD1
cdr3_aa: CASSPISGRETQYF; cdr3_nt: TGTGCCAGCTCACCAATCTCTGGGAGGGAGACCCAGTACTTC; j_call: TRBJ2-5; clone_size: .; v_call: TRBV18; d_call: .
cdr3_aa: CAWTVAMNTEAFF; cdr3_nt: TGTGCCTGGACTGTAGCGATGAACACTGAAGCTTTCTTT; j_call: TRBJ1-1; clone_size: .; v_call: TRBV30; d_call: .
cdr3_aa: CASSHGQGTEKLFF; cdr3_nt: TGTGCCAGCAGCCACGGACAGGGAACCGAAAAACTGTTTTTT; j_call: TRBJ1-4; clone_size: .; v_call: TRBV6-6; d_call: TRBD1
cdr3_aa: CASSLWGQGTEAFF; cdr3_nt: TGTGCCAGCAGTTTATGGGGGCAGGGGACTGAAGCTTTCTTT; j_call: TRBJ1-1; clone_size: .; v_call: TRBV28; d_call: .
cdr3_aa: CASLQTGKQFF; cdr3_nt: TGTGCCAGCCTCCAGACAGGAAAGCAGTTCTTC; j_call: TRBJ2-1; clone_size: .; v_call: TRBV27; d_call: .
cdr3_aa: CASRETGYLSGYTF; cdr3_nt: TGTGCCAGCAGGGAGACAGGGTATCTAAGCGGCTACACCTTC; j_call: TRBJ1-2; clone_size: .; v_call: TRBV2; d_call: TRBD1
cdr3_aa: CASSVMGGSTDTQYF; cdr3_nt: TGTGCCAGCAGTGTGATGGGGGGGAGCACAGATACGCAGTATTTT; j_call: TRBJ2-3; clone_size: few; v_call: TRBV6-1; d_call: TRBD2
cdr3_aa: CASSFPSVNYGYTF; cdr3_nt: TGTGCCAGCAGCTTCCCTTCCGTTAACTATGGCTACACCTTC; j_call: TRBJ1-2; clone_size: .; v_call: TRBV5-4; d_call: .
cdr3_aa: CAWGQNNQPQHF; cdr3_nt: TGTGCCTGGGGACAGAACAATCAGCCCCAGCATTTT; j_call: TRBJ1-5; clone_size: .; v_call: TRBV30; d_call: .
cdr3_aa: CASSLDSSGVNSPLHF; cdr3_nt: TGCGCCAGCAGCTTGGACTCCTCTGGAGTTAATTCACCCCTCCACTTT; j_call: TRBJ1-6; clone_size: .; v_call: TRBV5-1; d_call: .
cdr3_aa: CASSQQAPNEQFF; cdr3_nt: TGCGCCAGCAGCCAACAAGCGCCCAATGAGCAGTTCTTC; j_call: TRBJ2-1; clone_size: few; v_call: TRBV4-3; d_call: .
cdr3_aa: CARSFGPGGDTEAFF; cdr3_nt: TGTGCCAGAAGCTTCGGCCCCGGGGGGGACACTGAAGCTTTCTTT; j_call: TRBJ1-1; clone_size: .; v_call: TRBV5-3; d_call: .
cdr3_aa: CASSLWDFRGVEQFF; cdr3_nt: TGTGCCAGCAGCTTGTGGGACTTCCGTGGCGTTGAGCAGTTCTTC; j_call: TRBJ2-1; clone_size: many; v_call: TRBV5-6; d_call: .